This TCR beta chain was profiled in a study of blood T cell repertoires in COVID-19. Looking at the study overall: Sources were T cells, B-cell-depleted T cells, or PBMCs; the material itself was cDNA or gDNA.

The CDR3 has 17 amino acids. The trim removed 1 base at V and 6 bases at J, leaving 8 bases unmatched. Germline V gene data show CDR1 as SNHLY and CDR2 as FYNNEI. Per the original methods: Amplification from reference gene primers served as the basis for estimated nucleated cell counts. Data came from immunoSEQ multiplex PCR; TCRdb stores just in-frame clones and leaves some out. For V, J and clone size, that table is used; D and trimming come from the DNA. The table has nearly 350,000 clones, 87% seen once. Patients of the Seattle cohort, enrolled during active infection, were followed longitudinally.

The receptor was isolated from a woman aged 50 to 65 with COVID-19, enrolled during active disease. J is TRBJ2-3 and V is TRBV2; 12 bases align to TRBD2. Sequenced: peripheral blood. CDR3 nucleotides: TGTGCCAGCAGTGAAGGAGGACTAGCGGGAAGAGGGGATACGCAGTATTTT. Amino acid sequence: CASSEGGLAGRGDTQYF.